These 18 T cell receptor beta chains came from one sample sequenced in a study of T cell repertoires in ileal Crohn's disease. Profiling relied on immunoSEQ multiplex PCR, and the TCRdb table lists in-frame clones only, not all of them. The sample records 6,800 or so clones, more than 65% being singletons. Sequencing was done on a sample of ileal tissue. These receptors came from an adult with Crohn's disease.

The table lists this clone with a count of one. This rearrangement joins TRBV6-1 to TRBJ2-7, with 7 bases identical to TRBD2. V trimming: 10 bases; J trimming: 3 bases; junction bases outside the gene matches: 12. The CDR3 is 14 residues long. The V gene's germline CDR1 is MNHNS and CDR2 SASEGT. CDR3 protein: CAIRNPGRGYEQYF. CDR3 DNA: TGTGCCATCCGAAACCCGGGGAGGGGCTACGAGCAGTACTTC.

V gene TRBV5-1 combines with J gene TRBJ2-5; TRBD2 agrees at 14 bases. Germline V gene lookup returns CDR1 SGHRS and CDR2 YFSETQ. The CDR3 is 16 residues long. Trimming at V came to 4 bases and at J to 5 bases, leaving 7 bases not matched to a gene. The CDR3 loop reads CASSTGLAGAGETQYF. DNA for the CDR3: TGCGCCAGCAGCACGGGACTAGCGGGGGCAGGGGAGACCCAGTACTTC. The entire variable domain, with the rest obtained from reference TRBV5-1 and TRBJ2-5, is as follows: KAGVTQTPRYLIKTRGQQVTLSCSPISGHRSVSWYQQTPGQGLQFLFEYFSETQRNKGNFPGRFSGRQFSNSRSEMNVSTLELGDSALYLCASSTGLAGAGETQYFGPGTRLLVL.

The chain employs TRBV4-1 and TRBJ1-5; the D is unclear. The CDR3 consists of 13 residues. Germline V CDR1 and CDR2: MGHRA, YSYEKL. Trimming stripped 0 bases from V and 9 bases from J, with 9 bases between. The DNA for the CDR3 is TGCGCCAGCAGCCAAGATATGTGGAGGCCCCAGCATTTT. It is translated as CASSQDMWRPQHF.

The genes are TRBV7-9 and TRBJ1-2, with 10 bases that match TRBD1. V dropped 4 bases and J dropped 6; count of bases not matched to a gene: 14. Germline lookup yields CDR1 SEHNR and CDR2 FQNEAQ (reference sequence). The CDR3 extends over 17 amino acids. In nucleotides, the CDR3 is TGTGCCAGCAGCTCCCATAGGGGACCCGGGACAGGGGATGGCTACACCTTC. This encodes CASSSHRGPGTGDGYTF.

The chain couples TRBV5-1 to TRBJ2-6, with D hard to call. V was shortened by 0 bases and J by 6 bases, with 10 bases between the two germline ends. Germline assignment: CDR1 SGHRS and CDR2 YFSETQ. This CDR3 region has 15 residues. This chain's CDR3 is CASSLDRSSANVLTF. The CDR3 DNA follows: TGCGCCAGCAGCTTGGATCGTTCCTCGGCCAACGTCCTGACTTTC.

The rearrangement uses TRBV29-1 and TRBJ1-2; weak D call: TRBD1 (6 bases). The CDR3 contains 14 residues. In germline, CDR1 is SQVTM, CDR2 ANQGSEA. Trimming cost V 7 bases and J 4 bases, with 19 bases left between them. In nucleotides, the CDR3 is TGCAGCGCCCTCTCCGGAGGGGGGGGCTATGGCTACACCTTC. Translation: CSALSGGGGYGYTF.

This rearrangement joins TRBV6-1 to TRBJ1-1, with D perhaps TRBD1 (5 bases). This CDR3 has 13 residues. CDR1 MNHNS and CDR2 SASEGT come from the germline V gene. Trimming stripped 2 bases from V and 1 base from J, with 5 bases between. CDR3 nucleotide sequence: TGTGCCAGCAGTGAACAGGGGAACACTGAAGCTTTCTTT. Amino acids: CASSEQGNTEAFF.

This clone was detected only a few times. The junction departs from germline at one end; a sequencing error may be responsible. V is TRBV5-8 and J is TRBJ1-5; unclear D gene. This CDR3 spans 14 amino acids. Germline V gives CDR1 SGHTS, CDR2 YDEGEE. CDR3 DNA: TGTGCCAGCAGCCCGAGGGAGATCAATCATCCCCAGCATTTT. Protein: CASSPREINHPQHF.

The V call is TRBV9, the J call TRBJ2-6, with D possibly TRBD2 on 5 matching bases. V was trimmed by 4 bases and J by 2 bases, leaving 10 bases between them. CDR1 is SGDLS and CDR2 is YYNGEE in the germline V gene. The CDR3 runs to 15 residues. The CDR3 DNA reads TGTGCCAGCAGCCTCCCGGGGACTGGGGCCAACGTCCTGACTTTC. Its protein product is CASSLPGTGANVLTF.

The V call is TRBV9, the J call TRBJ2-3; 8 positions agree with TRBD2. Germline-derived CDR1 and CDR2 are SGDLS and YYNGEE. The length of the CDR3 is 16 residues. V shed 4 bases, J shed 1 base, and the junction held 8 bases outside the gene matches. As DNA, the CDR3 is TGTGCCAGCAGCCCCCGAAGTAGCGGGGGCACAGATACGCAGTATTTT. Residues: CASSPRSSGGTDTQYF. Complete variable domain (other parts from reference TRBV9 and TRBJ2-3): DSGVTQTPKHLITATGQRVTLRCSPRSGDLSVYWYQQSLDQGLQFLIQYYNGEERAKGNILERFSAQQFPDLHSELNLSSLELGDSALYFCASSPRSSGGTDTQYFGPGTRLTVL.

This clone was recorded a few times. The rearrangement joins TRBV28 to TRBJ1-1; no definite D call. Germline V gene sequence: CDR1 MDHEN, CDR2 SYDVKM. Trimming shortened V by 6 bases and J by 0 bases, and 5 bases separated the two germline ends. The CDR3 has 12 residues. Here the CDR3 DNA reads TGTGCCAGCAGCCTCCTGAACACTGAAGCTTTCTTT. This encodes CASSLLNTEAFF.

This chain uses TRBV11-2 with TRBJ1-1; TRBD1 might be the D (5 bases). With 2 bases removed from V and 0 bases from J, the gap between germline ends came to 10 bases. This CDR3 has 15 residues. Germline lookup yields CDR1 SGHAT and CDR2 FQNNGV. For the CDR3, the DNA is TGTGCCAGCAGCTTATCCCCGACAGTGAACACTGAAGCTTTCTTT. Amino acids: CASSLSPTVNTEAFF.

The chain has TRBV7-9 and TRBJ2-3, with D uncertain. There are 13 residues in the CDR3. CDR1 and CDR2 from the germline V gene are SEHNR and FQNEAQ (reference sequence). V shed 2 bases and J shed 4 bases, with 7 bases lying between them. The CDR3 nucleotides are TGTGCCAGCAGCTTAAATCAGGCAGATACGCAGTATTTT. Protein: CASSLNQADTQYF.

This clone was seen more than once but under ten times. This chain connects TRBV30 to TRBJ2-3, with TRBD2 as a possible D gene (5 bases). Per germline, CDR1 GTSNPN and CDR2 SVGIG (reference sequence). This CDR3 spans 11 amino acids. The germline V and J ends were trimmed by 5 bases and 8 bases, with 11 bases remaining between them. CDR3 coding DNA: TGTGCCTGGGAGGGCGGTTCTACGCAGTATTTT. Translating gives CAWEGGSTQYF.

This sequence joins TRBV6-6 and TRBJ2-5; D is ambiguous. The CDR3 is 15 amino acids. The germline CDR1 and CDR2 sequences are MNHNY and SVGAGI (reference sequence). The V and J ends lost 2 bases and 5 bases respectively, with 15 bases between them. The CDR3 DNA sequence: TGTGCCAGCAGTTACCCAGCCTCGAGCAGGGAGACCCAGTACTTC. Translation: CASSYPASSRETQYF.

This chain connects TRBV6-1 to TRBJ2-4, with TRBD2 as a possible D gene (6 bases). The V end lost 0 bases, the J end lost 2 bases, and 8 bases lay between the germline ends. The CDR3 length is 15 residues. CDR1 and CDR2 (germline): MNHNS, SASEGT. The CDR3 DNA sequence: TGTGCCAGCAGTGAAGCCGGGGGTTCCAAAAACATTCAGTACTTC. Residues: CASSEAGGSKNIQYF.

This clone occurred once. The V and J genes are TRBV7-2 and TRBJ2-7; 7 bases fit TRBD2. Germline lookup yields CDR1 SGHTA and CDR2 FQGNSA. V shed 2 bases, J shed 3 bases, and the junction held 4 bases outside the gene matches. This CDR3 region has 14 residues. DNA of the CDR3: TGTGCCAGCAGCTTATCGCCTAGCGGCTACGAGCAGTACTTC. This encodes CASSLSPSGYEQYF.

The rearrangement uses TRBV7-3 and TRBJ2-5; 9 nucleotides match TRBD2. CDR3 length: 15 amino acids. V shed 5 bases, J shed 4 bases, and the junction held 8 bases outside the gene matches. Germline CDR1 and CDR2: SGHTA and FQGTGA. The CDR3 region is CASSAGSSGRETQYF. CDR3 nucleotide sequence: TGTGCCAGCAGCGCCGGGAGTAGCGGGAGAGAGACCCAGTACTTC.